This passage covers 28 T cell receptor beta chains from one sample sequenced in a study of T cells in Graves' hyperthyroidism and ophthalmopathy. TCR beta CDR3 regions were amplified from RNA. During a first-round RT-PCR of the TCR CDR3, the HTBI primer set was used. TCRdb redid the calling of the multiplex PCR reads with MiXCR, one entry per CDR3 protein. The table records about 400,000 distinct CDR3 sequences, roughly 13% of them present only once. Sequencing was performed on blood. Receptor source: a woman aged 18-29 years with Graves' hyperthyroidism.

This clonotype was observed many times. The gene calls are TRBV29-1 and TRBJ2-7; TRBD2 aligns across 8 bases. Germline V gene data show CDR1 as SQVTM and CDR2 as ANQGSEA. J was trimmed by 1 base and V by 8 bases; bases with no gene match: 7. The CDR3 loop spans 13 amino acids. The CDR3 loop reads CSITRGGSYEQYF. The CDR3, as DNA: TGCAGCATCACACGGGGGGGTTCCTACGAGCAGTACTTC.

This clonotype was recorded a few times. J is TRBJ2-6 and V is TRBV10-3, with TRBD1 matching over 9 bases. The J segment lost 1 base and the V segment lost 6 bases, leaving 4 bases of the junction unmatched. This CDR3 is 16 amino acids long. Germline-derived CDR1 and CDR2 are ENHRY and SYGVKD. In nucleotides, the CDR3 is TGTGCCATCAGCAGGGACAGGGCTTCTGGGGCCAACGTCCTGACTTTC. Translation: CAISRDRASGANVLTF.

In its sample, this clonotype was seen many times. V usage is TRBV3-1 and J usage is TRBJ1-2; D is uncertain. Germline loops: CDR1 LGHDT, CDR2 YNNKEL (reference sequence). The CDR3 is made up of 17 amino acids. V lost 1 base and J lost 2, with 17 bases in between. The CDR3 DNA is TGTGCCAGCAGCCAAGTTTGGACGTCCTCCGGCAACTATGGCTACACCTTC. It translates to CASSQVWTSSGNYGYTF.

This clonotype occurred many times. The chain has TRBV9 and TRBJ2-1; 12 nucleotides align to TRBD2. There are 17 residues in the CDR3. The germline gives CDR1 SGDLS, CDR2 YYNGEE. The trim removed 0 bases at V and 3 bases at J, leaving 4 bases unmatched. CDR3 amino acids: CASSVATTSGGYNEQFF. The CDR3 DNA is TGTGCCAGCAGCGTAGCTACGACTAGCGGGGGCTACAATGAGCAGTTCTTC.

This clonotype was seen repeatedly, ten times or more. The chain links TRBV12-3 or TRBV12-4 to TRBJ1-1, with a weak D call TRBD1 (6 bases). Trimming took 6 bases from V and 5 from J, leaving 16 bases between them. The CDR3 spans 14 residues. The CDR3 loop is CASSRTDAWTEAFF. For the CDR3, the DNA is TGTGCCAGCAGCAGGACAGATGCTTGGACTGAAGCTTTCTTT.

The table lists this clonotype with many counts. The junction differs from germline at one of its ends, possibly a read error. This chain joins TRBV6-2 or TRBV6-3 and TRBJ2-7, with D uncertain. The CDR3 sequence is 14 residues long. The germline gives CDR1 MNHEY, CDR2 SVGEGT. CDR3 sequence (DNA): TGTGCCAGCAGTCACTCCCAGGCACTTTACGAGCAGTACTTC. Translated: CASSHSQALYEQYF.

The sample holds a few counts of this clonotype. The rearrangement joins TRBV18 to TRBJ2-3, with unresolved D. The CDR3 sequence is 14 residues long. Germline-derived CDR1 and CDR2 are KGHSH and LQKENI. V was shortened by 3 bases and J by 0 bases, with 7 bases between the two germline ends. CDR3 protein: CASSPDVSTDTQYF. The CDR3 DNA follows: TGTGCCAGCTCACCGGACGTTAGCACAGATACGCAGTATTTT.

This chain uses TRBV7-9 with TRBJ2-3; D unclear. Germline CDR1 reads SEHNR; CDR2 reads FQNEAQ (reference sequence). V was clipped by 4 bases and J by 0 bases, with 8 bases between them. The CDR3 is made up of 14 amino acids. The CDR3 DNA reads TGTGCCAGCAGCTCAGCCAGTAGCACAGATACGCAGTATTTT. Residues: CASSSASSTDTQYF.

In regard to this clonotype: With a much larger clone just one base away, this may be a read error. It is likely a read error, because the conserved phenylalanine at the end of the CDR3 is missing. V gene TRBV5-4 combines with J gene TRBJ1-1; no clear D. CDR3 length: 14 residues. Germline CDR1 reads SGHNT; CDR2 reads YYREEE (reference sequence). Between the trimmed V and J ends, which lost 0 bases and 2 bases, there was a span of 8 bases. As DNA, the CDR3 is TGTGCCAGCAGCTTGGATTTTGGTAACACTGAAGCTTTCCTT. Translated, it gives CASSLDFGNTEAFL.

This clonotype was observed many times. The chain couples TRBV9 to TRBJ1-5; D not certain. CDR3 length equals 15 residues. CDR1 is SGDLS and CDR2 is YYNGEE in the germline V gene. Trimming removed 0 bases from V and 1 base from J, with 8 bases in between. CDR3 coding DNA: TGTGCCAGCAGCGTAGGGCACACAAGCAATCAGCCCCAGCATTTT. This sequence encodes CASSVGHTSNQPQHF.

This clonotype was observed a few times. The rearrangement joins TRBV7-9 to TRBJ1-5; D is uncertain. From germline, CDR1 is SEHNR and CDR2 FQNEAQ (reference sequence). The V and J ends lost 5 bases and 7 bases respectively, with 15 bases between them. The CDR3 contains 14 residues. Here the CDR3 DNA reads TGTGCCAGCAGCCCCCCGGGTGAGGGACAGCCCCAGCATTTT. Its translation is CASSPPGEGQPQHF.

In its sample, this clonotype was seen many times. The CDR3 nucleotides are TGTGCCAGCAGGTCGGGAGTAGGTCCCGGGGCCAACGTCCTGACTTTC. Amino acid sequence: CASRSGVGPGANVLTF. This rearrangement joins TRBV28 to TRBJ2-6; tentative D call: TRBD2 (6 bases). This CDR3 is 16 amino acids long. Germline CDR1 reads MDHEN; CDR2 reads SYDVKM. V lost 6 bases to trimming and J lost 4 bases, with 16 bases between them. Complete variable domain (other parts from reference TRBV28 and TRBJ2-6): DVKVTQSSRYLVKRTGEKVFLECVQDMDHENMFWYRQDPGLGLRLIYFSYDVKMKEKGDIPEGYSVSREKKERFSLILESASTNQTSMYLCASRSGVGPGANVLTFGAGSRLTVL.

This clonotype was counted many times. The CDR3 is CSAMGQTSNQPQHF. The DNA of the CDR3 is TGCAGTGCTATGGGCCAGACTAGCAATCAGCCCCAGCATTTT. V gene TRBV20-1 combines with J gene TRBJ1-5; D gene unclear. The V gene's germline CDR1 is DFQATT and CDR2 SNEGSKA (reference sequence). CDR3 length: 14 amino acids. Trimming removed 4 bases from V and 0 bases from J, with 10 bases in between.

At least ten counts were recorded for this clonotype. V gene TRBV20-1 combines with J gene TRBJ1-1; no firm D call. The germline V gene has CDR1 DFQATT and CDR2 SNEGSKA (reference sequence). CDR3 size: 13 residues. Trimming took off 0 bases at V and 4 bases at J, with 9 bases between the two ends. The CDR3 coding sequence is TGCAGTGCTAGAGAGGAGTCATTCACTGAAGCTTTCTTT. It codes for CSAREESFTEAFF.

This clonotype occurred many times. The J gene is TRBJ2-2, the V gene TRBV7-6; D gene unclear. CDR1 is SGHVS and CDR2 is FNYEAQ in the germline V gene. Trimming cost V 1 base and J 3 bases, with 9 bases left between them. The CDR3 is made up of 15 amino acids. The CDR3 here is CASSLVVGDTGELFF. The CDR3 DNA reads as TGTGCCAGCAGCTTAGTCGTTGGTGACACCGGGGAGCTGTTTTTT.

The chain is built from TRBV13 and TRBJ2-2, with 10 bases matching TRBD2. There are 19 residues in the CDR3. The germline V gene has CDR1 PRHDT and CDR2 FYEKMQ (reference sequence). The junction had 19 bases not matched to a gene; V was cut back by 5 bases and J by 7 bases. CDR3 amino acids: CASSVRKRGGPPVSGELFF. CDR3 sequence (DNA): TGTGCCAGCAGCGTACGCAAGCGGGGGGGTCCTCCGGTGAGCGGGGAGCTGTTTTTT.

There are many counts of this clonotype. The J gene is TRBJ1-4, the V gene TRBV24-1; D is undetermined. In germline, CDR1 is KGHDR, CDR2 SFDVKD. Trimming left V 9 bases short and J 0 bases short, with 13 bases between. The CDR3 contains 15 residues. Here the CDR3 reads CATPRGLPTNEKLFF. Here the CDR3 DNA reads TGTGCCACCCCACGTGGCCTACCAACTAATGAAAAACTGTTTTTT.

This clonotype was detected ten times or more. J is TRBJ2-7 and V is TRBV3-1; D may be TRBD1 (7 bases). This CDR3 spans 17 amino acids. With 0 bases removed from V and 4 bases from J, the gap between germline ends came to 19 bases. Germline V CDR1 and CDR2: LGHDT, YNNKEL (reference sequence). The CDR3 nucleotides read TGTGCCAGCAGCCAAGATACGCACTCCAGGGGGGCGTACGAGCAGTACTTC. Translating it yields CASSQDTHSRGAYEQYF.

This clonotype was seen only a few times. The V and J genes are TRBV19 and TRBJ2-7, with D possibly TRBD1 on 6 matching bases. V dropped 6 bases and J dropped 4 bases, with 10 bases sitting between them. In germline, CDR1 is LNHDA, CDR2 SQIVND (reference sequence). The CDR3 length is 12 residues. CDR3 nucleotide sequence: TGTGCCAGTAGGGCACAGGGTTACGAGCAGTACTTC. This translates into CASRAQGYEQYF.

This chain uses TRBV20-1 with TRBJ2-5; 10 nucleotides align to TRBD2. Germline CDR1 reads DFQATT; CDR2 reads SNEGSKA (reference sequence). The CDR3 loop spans 16 amino acids. The J segment lost 0 bases and the V segment lost 1 base, leaving 5 bases of the junction unmatched. The CDR3 loop is CSARGASGGNQETQYF. DNA for the CDR3: TGCAGTGCTAGAGGAGCTAGCGGGGGAAACCAAGAGACCCAGTACTTC.

The table lists this clonotype with many counts. The V call is TRBV2, the J call TRBJ2-7; 7 nucleotides align to TRBD1. Germline CDR1 and CDR2: SNHLY and FYNNEI. V gave up 0 bases and J gave up 6 bases; unmatched junction bases: 2. The CDR3 loop spans 13 amino acids. CDR3 sequence: CASSEAGGGEQYF. The CDR3 DNA reads TGTGCCAGCAGTGAAGCAGGGGGCGGCGAGCAGTACTTC.

This clonotype was recorded many times. The gene calls are TRBV20-1 and TRBJ1-2; D is ambiguous. CDR3 length equals 16 residues. The V gene lost 0 bases and the J gene lost 4 bases, with 18 bases spanning the gap. Germline V gene lookup returns CDR1 DFQATT and CDR2 SNEGSKA (reference sequence). CDR3 DNA: TGCAGTGCTAGAGACCCCGATGGTGTAGGGCTCTATGGCTACACCTTC. Translation gives CSARDPDGVGLYGYTF.

The rearrangement joins TRBV5-4 to TRBJ2-1; 9 bases line up with TRBD1. V shed 4 bases, J shed 6 bases, and the junction held 8 bases outside the gene matches. This CDR3 has 15 amino acids. The germline V gene encodes CDR1 SGHNT and CDR2 YYREEE (reference sequence). The CDR3 nucleotides read TGTGCCAGCAGCCTGGGACAGGGAATCTTCAATGAGCAGTTCTTC. It yields the protein CASSLGQGIFNEQFF.

The CDR3 sequence is CASSTTTNEKLFF. The CDR3 bases are TGTGCCAGCAGCACAACAACTAATGAAAAACTGTTTTTT. The chain couples TRBV11-2 to TRBJ1-4; D gene uncertain. From germline, CDR1 is SGHAT and CDR2 FQNNGV. The CDR3 length is 13 residues. Trimming left V 5 bases short and J 0 bases short, with 4 bases between.

The J gene is TRBJ2-3, the V gene TRBV6-9, with TRBD1 identical over 8 bases. Germline trimming cut 3 bases from V and 0 bases from J; bases unmatched to any gene: 5. This CDR3 is built from 16 residues. The germline V gene encodes CDR1 MNHGY and CDR2 SVAAGI. The DNA for the CDR3 is TGTGCCAGCAGTTACCGGACAGGGTTCAGCACAGATACGCAGTATTTT. It codes for CASSYRTGFSTDTQYF.

This clonotype was seen a handful of times. Since the CDR3 does not end with the conserved phenylalanine or tryptophan, this likely comes from a read error. The V gene is TRBV6-2 or TRBV6-3, the J gene TRBJ2-1; D might be TRBD1 (5 bases). The CDR3 consists of 17 residues. Deletions cut 6 bases from V and 0 bases from J, with 18 bases between. CDR1 is MNHEY and CDR2 is SVGEGT in the germline V gene. Written as DNA, the CDR3 is TGTGCCAGCAGCGATAGACAGAAGAGAACCTCCTACAATGAGCAGTTCCTC. It translates to CASSDRQKRTSYNEQFL.

This clonotype was recorded a few times. A much bigger clone sits one base away, suggesting this may be a read error. The CDR3 does not end in the conserved phenylalanine or tryptophan, so this is likely a read error. The gene calls are TRBV20-1 and TRBJ1-1, with 9 nucleotides matching TRBD1. The CDR3 extends over 11 amino acids. J was trimmed by 4 bases and V by 6 bases; bases with no gene match: 0. Germline V CDR1 and CDR2: DFQATT, SNEGSKA (reference sequence). This chain's CDR3 is CSAQGATEAFL. The CDR3 region has the DNA TGCAGTGCACAGGGGGCCACTGAAGCTTTCCTT.

The chain joins TRBV9 to TRBJ2-6; the D gene is possibly TRBD1 (6 bases). V was pared by 1 base and J by 12 bases, with 26 bases between. Per the germline V gene, CDR1 is SGDLS and CDR2 is YYNGEE. The CDR3 is made up of 18 amino acids. CDR3 in amino acids: CASSVTPDTQGPLGVLTF. The CDR3 DNA is TGTGCCAGCAGCGTAACCCCGGATACACAGGGTCCCCTCGGCGTCCTGACTTTC.